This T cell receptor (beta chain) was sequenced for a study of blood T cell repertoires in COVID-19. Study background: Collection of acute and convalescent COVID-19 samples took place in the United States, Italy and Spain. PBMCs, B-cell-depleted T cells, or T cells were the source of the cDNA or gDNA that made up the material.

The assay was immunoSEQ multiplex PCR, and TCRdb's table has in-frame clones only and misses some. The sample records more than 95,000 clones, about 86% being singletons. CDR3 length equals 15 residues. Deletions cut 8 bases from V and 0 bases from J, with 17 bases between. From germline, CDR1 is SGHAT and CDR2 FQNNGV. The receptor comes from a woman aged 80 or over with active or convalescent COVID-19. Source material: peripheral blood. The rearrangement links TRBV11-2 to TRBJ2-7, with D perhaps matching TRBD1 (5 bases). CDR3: CASAQIREPSYEQYF. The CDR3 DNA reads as TGTGCCAGCGCCCAAATCAGGGAACCCTCCTACGAGCAGTACTTC.